This entry lists 10 T cell receptor beta chains sequenced from one sample in a study of early T cells in non-severe SARS-CoV-2 infection. TCRdb re-called the 5' RACE reads through MiXCR, storing one row per CDR3 protein. The sample lists more than 55,000 distinct CDR3 sequences; 8.5% to 10% were seen once. The material sequenced was whole blood. Receptors were obtained from an adult who was a healthcare worker with PCR-confirmed SARS-CoV-2 infection or an uninfected control (not recorded which).

This rearrangement joins TRBV11-2 to TRBJ2-3; tentatively, D is TRBD2 (6 bases). Looked up from germline, CDR1 is SGHAT and CDR2 is FQNNGV. V lost 5 bases to trimming and J lost 6 bases, with 12 bases between them. The CDR3 is made up of 13 amino acids. CDR3 nucleotides: TGTGCCAGCAGCGAGACTAGATGGGATACGCAGTATTTT. Protein sequence: CASSETRWDTQYF.

This clonotype appeared a few times. V is TRBV6-6 and J is TRBJ1-5; TRBD1 is a possible D gene (5 bases). With 7 bases removed from V and 2 bases from J, the gap between germline ends came to 15 bases. In germline, CDR1 is MNHNY, CDR2 SVGAGI (reference sequence). The CDR3 is made up of 15 amino acids. The CDR3: CASKGQLLGNQPQHF. The CDR3 nucleotides read TGTGCCAGCAAGGGGCAGTTATTAGGCAATCAGCCCCAGCATTTT.

This clonotype was counted at least ten times. V and J are TRBV28 and TRBJ2-4; 7 nucleotides agree with TRBD1. The length of the CDR3 is 15 residues. Germline loops: CDR1 MDHEN, CDR2 SYDVKM. The V gene end was trimmed by 8 bases and the J gene end by 2 bases; junction bases not matched to a gene: 9. CDR3: CASFSPGQTKNIQYF. In DNA form, the CDR3 reads TGTGCCAGCTTCTCCCCGGGACAGACCAAAAACATTCAGTACTTC.

The V call is TRBV24-1, the J call TRBJ2-1, with 8 bases that match TRBD2. Per germline, CDR1 KGHDR and CDR2 SFDVKD. This CDR3 is built from 16 residues. V shed 3 bases and J 6 bases; nucleotides not matched to a gene: 9. The DNA of the CDR3 is TGTGCCACCAGTGATCATGCCGGGACTAGGTTCAATGAGCAGTTCTTC. Translation: CATSDHAGTRFNEQFF.

This clonotype was seen a few times. The chain links TRBV4-3 to TRBJ2-6, with TRBD2 matching over 10 bases. The germline gives CDR1 LGHNA, CDR2 YSLEER. The CDR3 runs to 17 residues. Trimming cost V 1 base and J 2 bases; bases outside gene matches: 2. The CDR3 loop reads CASSQVSGRAGANVLTF. The CDR3 DNA reads as TGCGCCAGCAGCCAAGTAAGCGGGAGGGCTGGGGCCAACGTCCTGACTTTC.

The chain carries TRBV19 and TRBJ1-1; the D gene is possibly TRBD1 (5 bases). CDR3 length: 13 residues. The V end was cut by 6 bases, the J end by 4 bases, with 12 bases between. CDR1 and CDR2 from the germline V gene are LNHDA and SQIVND (reference sequence). The DNA of the CDR3 is TGTGCCAGTAGCGAAGGGGATTTCACTGAAGCTTTCTTT. This encodes CASSEGDFTEAFF.

This clonotype was recorded many times. This rearrangement joins TRBV7-8 to TRBJ2-7; TRBD2 matches 8 bases. This CDR3 spans 15 amino acids. With 0 bases clipped from V and 4 bases from J, the junction kept 5 bases outside the gene matches. Germline lookup yields CDR1 SGHVS and CDR2 FQNEAQ. For the CDR3, the DNA is TGTGCCAGCAGCTTAGCTCCCCGCGGGGGGTACGAGCAGTACTTC. Translation: CASSLAPRGGYEQYF.

This clonotype rates as medium-sized. The gene calls are TRBV5-1 and TRBJ1-5; D is possibly TRBD1 (6 bases). V was pared by 5 bases and J by 5 bases, with 8 bases between. Germline CDR1 and CDR2: SGHRS and YFSETQ. The CDR3 is made up of 12 amino acids. The CDR3 reads CASRSGDQPQHF. Written as DNA, the CDR3 is TGCGCCAGCAGGTCAGGGGATCAGCCCCAGCATTTT.

This clonotype was detected only a few times. CDR3 residues: CASREGLSNTGELFF. CDR3 nucleotides: TGTGCCAGCAGGGAGGGACTGTCGAACACCGGGGAGCTGTTTTTT. The chain recombines TRBV2 with TRBJ2-2; a weak D match, TRBD2 (6 bases). The CDR3 spans 15 residues. Trimming took 6 bases from V and 0 from J, leaving 11 bases between them. Germline-derived CDR1 and CDR2 are SNHLY and FYNNEI.

In its sample, this clonotype was seen a few times. V and J are TRBV7-9 and TRBJ2-7, with D unclear. CDR1 is SEHNR, CDR2 FQNEAQ, per germline (reference sequence). The CDR3 runs 15 residues. Trimming took 5 bases from V and 4 from J, leaving 18 bases between them. The CDR3 DNA sequence: TGTGCCAGCAGCCCCAGGCTTCTTGAGGTATACGAGCAGTACTTC. It yields the protein CASSPRLLEVYEQYF. The full variable domain, its missing parts supplied by reference TRBV7-9 and TRBJ2-7, is DTGVSQNPRHKITKRGQNVTFRCDPISEHNRLYWYRQTLGQGPEFLTYFQNEAQLEKSRLLSDRFSAERPKGSFSTLEIQRTEQGDSAMYLCASSPRLLEVYEQYFGPGTRLTVT.